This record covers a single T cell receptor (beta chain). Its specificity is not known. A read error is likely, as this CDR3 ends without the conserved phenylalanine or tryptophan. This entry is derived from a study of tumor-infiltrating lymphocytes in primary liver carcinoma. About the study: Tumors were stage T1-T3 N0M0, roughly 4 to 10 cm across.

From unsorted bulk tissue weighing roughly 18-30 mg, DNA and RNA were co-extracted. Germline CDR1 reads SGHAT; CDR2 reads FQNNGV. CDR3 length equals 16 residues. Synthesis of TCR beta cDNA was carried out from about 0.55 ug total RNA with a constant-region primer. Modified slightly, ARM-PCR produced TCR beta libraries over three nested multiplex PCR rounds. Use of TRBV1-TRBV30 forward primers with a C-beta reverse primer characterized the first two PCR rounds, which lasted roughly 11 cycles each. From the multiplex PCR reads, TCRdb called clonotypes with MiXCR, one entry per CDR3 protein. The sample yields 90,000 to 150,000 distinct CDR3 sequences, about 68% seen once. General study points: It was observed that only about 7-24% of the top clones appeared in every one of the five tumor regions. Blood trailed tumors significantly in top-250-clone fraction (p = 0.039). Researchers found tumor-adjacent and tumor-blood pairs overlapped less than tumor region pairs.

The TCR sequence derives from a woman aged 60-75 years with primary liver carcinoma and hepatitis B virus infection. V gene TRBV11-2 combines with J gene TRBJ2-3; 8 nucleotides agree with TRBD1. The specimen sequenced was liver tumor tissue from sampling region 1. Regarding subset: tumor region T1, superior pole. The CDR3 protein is CVSSSTRLQGADTQYS. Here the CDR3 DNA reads TGTGTCAGCAGCTCAACCCGATTACAGGGGGCAGATACGCAGTATTCT.